This T cell receptor beta chain was documented in a study of Graves' ophthalmopathy and Graves' hyperthyroidism. Study-level points and caveats: Among thyroid clonotypes expanded above 0.001 frequency, most also appeared in blood.

Newly diagnosed, the hyperthyroidism patients had under 2 months' duration and were aged 18 to 65. Amplified TCR beta CDR3 regions were obtained using RNA transcripts as template. Second-round multiplex PCR followed a first-round RT-PCR using HTBI primers. MiXCR, run by TCRdb on the multiplex PCR reads, gives a single entry per CDR3 protein. The table records about 1.1 million distinct CDR3 sequences, less than 45% of them present only once. The CDR3 is made up of 13 amino acids. V gave up 5 bases and J gave up 5 bases; unmatched junction bases: 6. Per germline, CDR1 SGHTA and CDR2 FQGNSA. This clonotype has a count of ten or more. Its matching antigen is unknown.

V is TRBV7-2 and J is TRBJ2-7; TRBD1 matches 7 bases. This clonotype was obtained from an adult man with Graves' hyperthyroidism. Input material: peripheral blood or thyroid tissue (not recorded which). The CDR3 nucleotides are TGTGCCAGCAGCCGCCCAGACAGGGACGAGCAGTACTTC. Translated: CASSRPDRDEQYF.